This T cell receptor beta chain was captured by sequencing in a study of regulatory T cells in long-lasting Graves disease. Study at large: Those Graves' patients who were newly diagnosed had been on antithyroid drugs under 3 months.

This clonotype was found many times. Its target is unknown. Arm-PCR with iRepertoire HTBI primers amplified the CDR3 regions for these TCR beta libraries. MiXCR, applied by TCRdb to the multiplex PCR reads, yields one record per CDR3 protein. Of some 500,000 distinct CDR3 sequences listed, roughly 13% are singletons. The CDR3 totals 15 residues. The germline gives CDR1 SNHLY, CDR2 FYNNEI. V lost 7 bases, J lost 0 bases, and 13 bases lay in between. Study results and caveats: Owing to a sample size that was small, accuracy may have been reduced.

Time point defined: newly diagnosed GD, antithyroid drugs for less than 3 months. RNA isolated from PBMCs was used to make the TCR library. These records were also assigned to another study, of T cells in Graves' hyperthyroidism and ophthalmopathy.

The chain couples TRBV2 to TRBJ1-5; no reliable D call. The TCR originated in a man under 40 with Graves disease. The material was peripheral blood mononuclear cells (PBMCs), obtained at new diagnosis, from a patient treated with antithyroid drugs. CDR3 in amino acids: CASTSPTYSNQPQHF. The CDR3, as DNA: TGTGCCAGCACTTCGCCGACTTATAGCAATCAGCCCCAGCATTTT.